The entry below gives a single TCR beta chain sequence along with its context. No cognate antigen has been identified for it. Per-nucleotide qualities are absent, and no much larger clonotype sits a single base away. V sheds 5 bases and J sheds 2 bases, leaving 19 bases between their ends. CDR1 and CDR2 are read off the germline V gene (reference sequence) as PRHDT and FYEKMQ. The CDR3 has 17 amino acids, counting the end cysteine and phenylalanine. Only the CDR3 DNA stays, 51 bases, in frame from base 1. The data were obtained in a study of cytomegalovirus exposure and HLA in healthy donors (dated by TCRdb to about 2017). In terms of the full investigation: An earlier analysis of more than 550 of the donors reported over 250 Gb of sequence data and 90 million to 120 million unique TCR beta sequences obtained from some 170 million T cells. An early release that covered approximately 600 HLA-typed donors contained around 300 gigabases of sequencing data and about 84 million unique TCR sequences. Of the 300 to 500 genotyped donors, 81% were placed in the genetic ancestry cluster associated with self-reported Caucasian donors. The aim of the study was to test whether cataloging public T cell receptors could identify signatures of past pathogen exposure. The study profiled the T cell repertoires of under 850 subjects by immunosequencing and related them to cytomegalovirus serostatus. A separate validation cohort of roughly 130 different subjects was used in addition to the approximately 700-subject first cohort. High-throughput TCR immunosequencing, statistical association of individual TCRs with disease status, and machine learning were combined to predict cytomegalovirus infection status. A later analysis re-analyzed previously published TCR beta repertoires from approximately 670 donors and added high-resolution HLA genotyping to study TCR occurrence patterns. In the later analysis, no new phenotypic data were used to find candidate immune exposures; instead, reliance was placed on TCR beta sequences and their occurrence across donors. An earlier analysis of some 500 of the donors used high-throughput TCR beta sequencing to judge whether each TCR beta V gene segment behaved as functional or pseudogenic. Donor age, sex, ethnicity and CMV serostatus were compiled alongside the repertoire data. A later genetic analysis used genome-wide SNP genotypes for about 65% of the roughly 700 donors, treating that subset as a discovery cohort. All discovery cohort repertoires had been generated using a single sequencing platform. HLA typing covered class I and class II loci at four-digit resolution. The number of donors typed differed by locus, with roughly 629-640 for A, B, C, DRB1 and DQB1, more than 500 for DQA1, about 610 for DPA1, and about 450 for DPB1. Four to six DR-DQ haplotypes were handled as single units for association and clustering, since linkage in the cohort was strong. Across some 400 genotyped donors of the cohort, an average of about 220,000 unique TCR beta nucleotide sequences per donor were sequenced, and approximately 19% of those sequences were non-productive.

Library prep was done by the immunoSEQ multiplex PCR assay. The multiplex PCR relied on a mix of 60 forward primers for TCR Vbeta segments and 13 reverse primers for TCR Jbeta segments. Amplification of the CDR3 region of rearranged TCR beta genes was performed with a multiplex PCR assay on genomic DNA. On the Illumina HiSeq System, the amplified TCR beta libraries were sequenced as 87-base-pair reads. The authors processed their data as follows. A later analysis counted around 72 million unique TCR beta chains across the 650 to 800 repertoires, and some 11 million of these chains were shared by at least two donors. A nearest-neighbor algorithm error-corrected the raw reads and collapsed the reads into unique sequences, merging closely related sequences to remove PCR and sequencing errors. To assign V, D and J gene segments, CDR3 sequences were aligned to IMGT reference sequences. Each retained sequence needed at least a six-nucleotide match to both a V gene segment and a J gene segment. Rearrangements were called productive when the CDR3 lacked stop codons and stayed in frame with V and J; all others were non-productive. CDR3 was defined by IMGT convention, running from the second conserved V-encoded cysteine to the conserved J-encoded phenylalanine. In an earlier analysis of 500 to 650 of the donors, sequences lacking an unambiguous match to a single V gene segment were excluded. An earlier analysis of 587 of the donors classified V segments as functional when productive rearrangements were above 56.7% and as segregating when the standard deviation between donors was above 5%. A statistical classification framework was built for diagnosing cytomegalovirus status from the catalog of TCR beta chain sequences. In a later analysis, TCR nucleotide sequences were compared against IMGT/GENE-DB human TR gene sequences so that V and J genes could be assigned. Using the TCRdist pipeline, a later analysis assigned CDR3 sequences along with most-parsimonious VDJ recombination scenarios. In a later analysis, each TCR beta chain was defined by its CDR3 amino acid sequence together with its V-gene family, and reads lacking a unique V-gene family were excluded. As a way to deal with suspected cross-contamination and a sequencing artifact, a later analysis dropped 592 nucleotide sequences that were highly shared and had low generation probability. A later analysis calculated a clonal expansion index for each public chain from normalized within-repertoire ranks of inferred template counts. In a later analysis, generation probabilities were computed using a VDJ recombination model fitted to out-of-frame rearrangements, and the results were checked against IGoR. In a later analysis, TCR-TCR, TCR-HLA and TCR-CMV co-occurrence was scored with hypergeometric tests, and a repertoire-size bias correction was applied to TCR pairs. In a later analysis, false discovery rates were estimated by permuting HLA or CMV assignments 20 times. A later analysis grouped co-occurring TCRs with DBSCAN, adding TCRdist sequence similarity when clustering within HLA-allele-positive subsets. For co-occurrence clustering, repertoires with fewer than 30,000 or more than 120,000 public chains were excluded, along with 4 to 6 repertoires with anomalous nucleotide sharing. TCRdb retrieved this table from immuneACCESS and kept in-frame rearrangements only. Not all clones are present; in checked studies, unresolved V genes account for under half, and no reason is known for the remainder. The DNA was the basis for D and trimming; V, J and clone size are from that table. For this sample the table gives more than 150,000 clones, of which 70% to 80% were detected only once. About 1.5% of the sample comes from the top ten.

The cohort consisted of 600 to 700 healthy bone marrow donors. Cohort members were all nominally healthy when sampled, although unrecorded immune exposures were likely present. The donor tested CMV seronegative, placing the donor among the 350 or so seronegative members of the cohort. Every donor gave a peripheral blood sample, and the peripheral blood mononuclear cells from that sample were used for TCR beta sequencing. Genomic DNA extraction from the blood cell samples was performed with the Qiagen DNeasy Blood Extraction Kit. Results the study describes overall, beyond this receptor: Only TCR beta chains were sequenced in this cohort, and the absence of alpha or paired-chain data limited detectable features. In the study, about 150 TCR beta chains were listed as associated with cytomegalovirus. The only immune exposure information available for the cohort was CMV serostatus. According to the authors, the approach could potentially be generalized to other disease states and immunological phenotypes. A later analysis found that most CMV-associated TCR beta chains appeared HLA-restricted, with HLA associations seemingly driven largely by CMV exposure. The earlier analysis of about 600 of the donors excluded 15 to 20 rarely observed V segments, including chromosome 9 orphons, because counts were too low. Because HLA typing was missing for some donors at each locus, association tests included only the typed subset. At a false discovery rate of 0.05, a later analysis linked some 17,000 TCR beta sequences to specific HLA alleles. A further reported finding was that TCR beta sequences accurately predicted the HLA-A and HLA-B alleles for most subjects in the first cohort. In a later genetic analysis, a missense DCLRE1C variant was associated with V-gene and J-gene trimming of TCR beta chains, and the association was replicated in an independent cohort. Assigning TCR associations to individual alleles was difficult when HLA alleles, especially DR and DQ, strongly co-occurred. A cluster of highly shared sequence variants was judged likely to be a technical artifact of the sequencing pipeline. According to a later genetic analysis, donors in an Asian-associated ancestry cluster had fewer N-insertions in productive TCRs than the roughly 670-donor mean. A later analysis reported that several top co-occurrence clusters appeared linked to parvovirus B19, influenza, CMV and Epstein-Barr virus. In vitro tests confirmed that a few of the cytomegalovirus-associated TCR beta chains recognize cytomegalovirus antigens. In a later analysis, HLA-associated TCR beta chains showed more clonal expansion and lower generation probabilities than non-associated chains that were equally common. Some IMGT-functional V segments, including TRBV6-2 and TRBV6-3, could not be told apart with the 87-base-pair reads, so those segments were excluded. In a later analysis, TCR association rates were found to vary across HLA loci, with the most associated TCRs seen for DRB1 alleles and the fewest for HLA-C alleles. Broadly in line with IMGT annotations, most TCR beta V segments showed up in productive rearrangements about 87% or about 30% of the time in an earlier analysis of 450 to 600 of the donors. Presence/absence analyses assumed roughly uniform sequencing depth across donors, an assumption that may not hold. Correlated functional status among segregating V segments might be attributable to linkage disequilibrium, but an unknown experimental factor could not be ruled out. In both the original and validation cohorts, the classifier was reported to diagnose cytomegalovirus status with high specificity and sensitivity. While some public TCRs were present in many individuals, most TCR sequences turned up only very rarely across donors.

The chain is made from TRBV13 and TRBJ2-1; the D gene is perhaps TRBD1, on 6 matching bases. The sequenced sample consisted of PBMCs. This TCR was recovered from a man aged 18 to 29 in good health and CMV-seronegative. The nucleotides are TGTGCCAGCAGCCCACCCGTTGGACAGTCTACCTACAATGAGCAGTTCTTC. Its protein is CASSPPVGQSTYNEQFF.